This T cell receptor (beta chain) was found in a study of graft-versus-host responses after intestinal transplantation. Study information: Every recipient had anti-thymocyte globulin induction and roughly 3 years of tacrolimus plus steroids. Regarding the study as a whole: Some GvH clones appeared in ileal mucosa or blood before recipient bone marrow. With peak circulating GvH clone levels came an association with early post-transplant HvG declines.

The CDR3 extends over 15 amino acids. The germline V gene has CDR1 MNHNS and CDR2 SASEGT. V lost 3 bases to trimming and J lost 6 bases, with 17 bases between them. Repertoires were generated with immunoSEQ multiplex PCR, while TCRdb's copy carries only in-frame clones and drops some. This sample carries some 8,500 clones, 85% to 95% of them seen once, and the ten largest clones take approximately 1.5%. As for this clone: The antigen remains undetermined.

The chain recombines TRBV6-1 with TRBJ2-5; tentative D call: TRBD1 (6 bases). Specimen: PBMCs, collected 30 to 33 days after intestinal transplant. The sequence derives from a human patient who received an intestinal transplant, so some T cells may come from the graft donor. The CDR3 reads CASSDVPGEGKTQYF. The CDR3 nucleotides read TGTGCCAGCAGTGACGTCCCAGGGGAAGGAAAGACCCAGTACTTC.